The 10 T cell receptor beta chains below all came from one sample that was sequenced in a study of cytomegalovirus exposure and HLA in healthy donors. Researchers ran the PCR with 60 Vbeta and 13 Jbeta primers. Libraries were prepared by immunoSEQ multiplex PCR; TCRdb keeps only in-frame clonotypes and omits some of them. Here the sample spans about 260,000 clones, around 66% being singletons. Sequenced material: PBMCs. The origin of the receptors is a female donor in good health and CMV-seronegative.

V is TRBV19 and J is TRBJ2-2, with a weak D call TRBD2 (6 bases). The germline V gene encodes CDR1 LNHDA and CDR2 SQIVND (reference sequence). This CDR3 has 15 residues. With 3 bases removed from V and 4 bases from J, the gap between germline ends came to 12 bases. The DNA for the CDR3 is TGTGCCAGTAGTATTGGAGGGTGCGTCACCGGGGAGCTGTTTTTT. Translation gives CASSIGGCVTGELFF.

V usage is TRBV29-1 and J usage is TRBJ2-1; TRBD2 matches at 7 bases. Germline V gives CDR1 SQVTM, CDR2 ANQGSEA. After removal of 3 bases from V and 5 bases from J, the junction contained 16 bases not matched to a gene. The CDR3 extends over 17 amino acids. The CDR3 spells CSVDLEGREFWDNEQFF. In DNA, the CDR3 is TGCAGCGTTGATTTGGAAGGGCGGGAGTTCTGGGACAATGAGCAGTTCTTC.

CDR3 amino acids: CAREAEQGLGYGYTF. In DNA, the CDR3 is TGTGCCAGGGAGGCCGAACAGGGTCTGGGCTATGGCTACACCTTC. The V gene is TRBV2, the J gene TRBJ1-2; possible D gene TRBD1, 6 bases. The V end was cut by 9 bases, the J end by 4 bases, with 21 bases between. The germline V gene encodes CDR1 SNHLY and CDR2 FYNNEI. This CDR3 comprises 15 residues. The variable domain in full, with the rest retrieved from reference TRBV2 and TRBJ1-2, is EPEVTQTPSHQVTQMGQEVILRCVPISNHLYFYWYRQILGQKVEFLVSFYNNEISEKSEIFDDQFSVERPDGSNFTLKIRSTKLEDSAMYFCAREAEQGLGYGYTFGSGTRLTVV.

With respect to this clone: This CDR3 is also generated by other DNA sequences in the sample. The chain has TRBV5-1 and TRBJ1-5; 11 bases are shared with TRBD1. The V gene end was trimmed by 4 bases and the J gene end by 4 bases; junction bases not matched to a gene: 4. The germline gives CDR1 SGHRS, CDR2 YFSETQ. The CDR3 consists of 15 residues. The CDR3 loop is CASSPGTGGNQPQHF. CDR3 DNA sequence: TGCGCCAGCAGCCCCGGGACAGGGGGAAATCAGCCCCAGCATTTT.

The V gene is TRBV19, the J gene TRBJ1-1; no clear D gene. The germline V gene encodes CDR1 LNHDA and CDR2 SQIVND (reference sequence). V lost 5 bases and J 0 bases, leaving 10 bases between the germline ends. The CDR3 has 14 amino acids. This chain's CDR3 is CASSAVDLNTEAFF. CDR3 nucleotides: TGTGCCAGTAGTGCCGTCGACTTGAACACTGAAGCTTTCTTT.

The V gene is TRBV4-1, the J gene TRBJ1-2, with TRBD1 as a possible D gene (6 bases). CDR3 length: 17 residues. Germline assignment: CDR1 MGHRA and CDR2 YSYEKL. Trimming removed 0 bases at V and 3 bases at J, with 17 bases between. CDR3 in DNA: TGCGCCAGCAGCCAAGATTGGGTGGGGGCCTTGGACTATGGCTACACCTTC. Amino acid sequence: CASSQDWVGALDYGYTF.

This clone occurred a few times. The J gene is TRBJ1-3, the V gene TRBV6-5, with a weak D call TRBD1 (5 bases). Trimming removed 2 bases at V and 4 bases at J, with 12 bases between. Germline V lookup: CDR1 MNHEY, CDR2 SVGAGI. This CDR3 has 15 residues. CDR3 DNA sequence: TGTGCCAGCAGTTACAGGAGGGACGGAGGAAACACCATATATTTT. Translating it yields CASSYRRDGGNTIYF.

This clone was seen a few times. The rearrangement uses TRBV7-9 and TRBJ2-3; 11 nucleotides match TRBD2. The CDR3 consists of 15 residues. The V gene end was trimmed by 2 bases and the J gene end by 5 bases; junction bases not matched to a gene: 3. CDR1 is SEHNR and CDR2 is FQNEAQ in the germline V gene (reference sequence). The CDR3 loop reads CASSLTTSGGDTQYF. The CDR3 DNA follows: TGTGCCAGCAGCTTAACAACTAGCGGGGGAGATACGCAGTATTTT.

This sequence joins TRBV28 and TRBJ2-1; no firm D call. Trimming stripped 7 bases from V and 3 bases from J, with 10 bases between. Germline CDR1 is MDHEN and CDR2 is SYDVKM. This CDR3 spans 13 amino acids. The CDR3 reads CASMGPFYNEQFF. The CDR3 DNA reads TGTGCCAGCATGGGCCCCTTCTACAATGAGCAGTTCTTC. Filled out from reference TRBV28 and TRBJ2-1, the complete variable domain reads DVKVTQSSRYLVKRTGEKVFLECVQDMDHENMFWYRQDPGLGLRLIYFSYDVKMKEKGDIPEGYSVSREKKERFSLILESASTNQTSMYLCASMGPFYNEQFFGPGTRLTVL.

This clone was seen more than once but under ten times. CDR3 sequence: CASSLGLAGVGLQETQYF. For the CDR3, the DNA is TGTGCCAGCAGCTTGGGCCTAGCGGGAGTGGGACTCCAAGAGACCCAGTACTTC. The chain recombines TRBV7-9 with TRBJ2-5; 10 nucleotides match TRBD2. The junction had 11 bases not matched to a gene; V was cut back by 3 bases and J by 1 base. CDR3 length: 18 amino acids. The germline V gene has CDR1 SEHNR and CDR2 FQNEAQ (reference sequence).